The 17 T cell receptor beta chains presented below share a single source sample, sequenced in a study of blood T cell repertoires in COVID-19. Assay: immunoSEQ multiplex PCR; the TCRdb copy retains only in-frame clones and omits some. The data contain 120,000 or so clones, 76% of them singletons. Sequencing was done on a sample of peripheral blood. These receptors came from a woman aged 80 or over with acute or convalescent COVID-19.

The V call is TRBV11-2, the J call TRBJ2-5, with TRBD2 as a possible D gene (5 bases). CDR3 size: 14 residues. V lost 0 bases, J lost 7 bases, and 12 bases lay in between. Germline lookup yields CDR1 SGHAT and CDR2 FQNNGV. CDR3 region: CASSLEGGVVTQYF. The DNA for the CDR3 is TGTGCCAGCAGCTTAGAAGGAGGCGTAGTGACCCAGTACTTC.

The chain carries TRBV20-1 and TRBJ2-3, with 8 bases identical to TRBD2. Germline trimming cut 3 bases from V and 4 bases from J; bases unmatched to any gene: 6. The length of the CDR3 is 14 residues. The germline V gene encodes CDR1 DFQATT and CDR2 SNEGSKA (reference sequence). CDR3 coding DNA: TGCAGTGCTAGTAAACTAGCGGTAGCAGATACGCAGTATTTT. Translating gives CSASKLAVADTQYF.

The V call is TRBV28, the J call TRBJ1-5; perhaps TRBD1 as D (6 bases). This CDR3 is 13 amino acids long. The V end lost 6 bases, the J end lost 7 bases, and 13 bases lay between the germline ends. Germline V lookup: CDR1 MDHEN, CDR2 SYDVKM. CDR3 sequence reads: CASRQQGKQPQHF. CDR3 nucleotide sequence: TGTGCCAGCAGACAACAGGGTAAGCAGCCCCAGCATTTT.

This clone turned up a few times. This chain uses TRBV12-3 or TRBV12-4 with TRBJ1-2; TRBD1 is a possible D gene (6 bases). This CDR3 contains 13 residues. V lost 6 bases to trimming and J lost 1 base, with 9 bases between them. The CDR3 sequence: CASRAGVNYGYTF. The CDR3 nucleotides read TGTGCCAGCAGAGCAGGGGTTAACTATGGCTACACCTTC.

The rearrangement joins TRBV5-1 to TRBJ1-1; D perhaps matches TRBD1 (5 bases). This CDR3 is 13 amino acids long. V was cut by 1 base and J by 6 bases, with 10 bases left in between. CDR1 and CDR2 (germline): SGHRS, YFSETQ. The CDR3 region is CASSLSQVAEAFF. The DNA of the CDR3 is TGCGCCAGCAGCTTGTCACAGGTGGCTGAAGCTTTCTTT.

The chain joins TRBV3-1 (or the pseudogene TRBV3-2) to TRBJ2-6; TRBD1 is a possible D gene (6 bases). V lost 6 bases, J lost 0 bases, and 15 bases lay in between. Germline values: CDR1 LGHDT, CDR2 YNNKEL (reference sequence). CDR3 size: 17 residues. The CDR3 DNA sequence: TGTGCCAGCAGTCCGGGACATAAAGACTCTGGGGCCAACGTCCTGACTTTC. Translation gives CASSPGHKDSGANVLTF.

This chain connects TRBV6-6 to TRBJ2-5; perhaps TRBD2 as D (6 bases). With 5 bases removed from V and 5 bases from J, the gap between germline ends came to 18 bases. Germline V gives CDR1 MNHNY, CDR2 SVGAGI (reference sequence). This CDR3 spans 15 amino acids. The CDR3 DNA sequence: TGTGCCAGCAGTGGAACTAGCTCATTACGGGAGACCCAGTACTTC. Translating gives CASSGTSSLRETQYF.

V and J are TRBV2 and TRBJ1-5; TRBD1 aligns across 7 bases. The J segment lost 1 base and the V segment lost 5 bases, leaving 8 bases of the junction unmatched. Per germline, CDR1 SNHLY and CDR2 FYNNEI. The CDR3 consists of 16 residues. In nucleotides, the CDR3 is TGTGCCAGCAGTCCCATAGGGGGACAGAGCAATCAGCCCCAGCATTTT. Its protein product is CASSPIGGQSNQPQHF.

The chain joins TRBV7-2 to TRBJ1-2; 9 positions agree with TRBD1. Germline V gene lookup returns CDR1 SGHTA and CDR2 FQGNSA. The CDR3 consists of 17 residues. V lost 1 base, J lost 4 bases, and 10 bases stayed unmatched. The CDR3 coding sequence is TGTGCCAGCAGCTTAGAAGGGGACAGGGCAAATCTCTATGGCTACACCTTC. Amino acids: CASSLEGDRANLYGYTF. Full variable domain (missing parts from reference TRBV7-2 and TRBJ1-2): GAGVSQSPSNKVTEKGKDVELRCDPISGHTALYWYRQSLGQGLEFLIYFQGNSAPDKSGLPSDRFSAERTGGSVSTLTIQRTQQEDSAVYLCASSLEGDRANLYGYTFGSGTRLTVV.

The chain employs TRBV28 and TRBJ1-6; D is unclear. Germline CDR1 MDHEN, CDR2 SYDVKM. Trimming removed 10 bases from V and 0 bases from J, with 16 bases in between. The CDR3 consists of 16 residues. CDR3 nucleotide sequence: TGTGCCACTTGGGAGCAGGCTAGCTCCTATAATTCACCCCTCCACTTT. This encodes CATWEQASSYNSPLHF.

The V gene is TRBV29-1, the J gene TRBJ1-1; D is ambiguous. CDR1 SQVTM and CDR2 ANQGSEA come from the germline V gene. The V gene lost 6 bases and the J gene lost 0 bases, with 14 bases spanning the gap. This CDR3 region has 14 residues. As DNA, the CDR3 is TGCAGCGTCCTGCGACTCGCAGTGAACACTGAAGCTTTCTTT. Its translation is CSVLRLAVNTEAFF.

This clone was observed a few times. This chain links TRBV9 with TRBJ2-2, with a weak D call TRBD1 (6 bases). Deletions cut 3 bases from V and 4 bases from J, with 16 bases between. Germline values: CDR1 SGDLS, CDR2 YYNGEE. The CDR3 covers 16 residues. CDR3 in amino acids: CASSGSYGQFTGELFF. CDR3 sequence (DNA): TGTGCCAGCAGCGGCTCATACGGACAGTTCACCGGGGAGCTGTTTTTT.

V is TRBV4-3 and J is TRBJ1-1; 10 bases agree with TRBD1. This CDR3 has 15 amino acids. The J segment lost 5 bases and the V segment lost 4 bases, leaving 7 bases of the junction unmatched. Germline CDR1 LGHNA, CDR2 YSLEER. CDR3 in DNA: TGCGCCAGCAGCCTCGGGACAGGGGTAAGGACTGAAGCTTTCTTT. It translates to CASSLGTGVRTEAFF.

The chain uses TRBV5-1 and TRBJ2-6; D remains unclear. Germline CDR1 reads SGHRS; CDR2 reads YFSETQ. Trimming removed 0 bases from V and 0 bases from J, with 10 bases in between. The CDR3 sequence is 17 residues long. This CDR3 is CASSLAAVSSGANVLTF. The CDR3 DNA reads TGCGCCAGCAGCTTGGCCGCGGTCAGCTCTGGGGCCAACGTCCTGACTTTC.

This clone occurred a few times. The V and J genes are TRBV18 and TRBJ2-3, with a possible D match to TRBD2 (6 bases). V was pared by 10 bases and J by 0 bases, with 11 bases between. CDR3 size: 13 residues. Germline values: CDR1 KGHSH, CDR2 LQKENI. The CDR3 region is CATRDSSTDTQYF. The CDR3 nucleotides are TGTGCCACCAGGGACTCTAGCACAGATACGCAGTATTTT.

In this sample, this clone turned up once. The chain links TRBV19 to TRBJ1-6, with D perhaps TRBD1 (6 bases). The CDR3 consists of 16 residues. Germline V gene lookup returns CDR1 LNHDA and CDR2 SQIVND (reference sequence). V lost 0 bases, J lost 7 bases, and 13 bases lay in between. DNA of the CDR3: TGTGCCAGTAGTATAGATGTGACAGGCTACAATTCACCCCTCCACTTT. Amino acid sequence: CASSIDVTGYNSPLHF.

The chain recombines TRBV9 with TRBJ2-5; possibly TRBD2 for D (6 bases). The CDR3 extends over 15 amino acids. Looked up from germline, CDR1 is SGDLS and CDR2 is YYNGEE. V was clipped by 2 bases and J by 0 bases, with 11 bases between them. The CDR3 reads CASSVGGPDQETQYF. The CDR3 region has the DNA TGTGCCAGCAGCGTTGGAGGGCCTGACCAAGAGACCCAGTACTTC.